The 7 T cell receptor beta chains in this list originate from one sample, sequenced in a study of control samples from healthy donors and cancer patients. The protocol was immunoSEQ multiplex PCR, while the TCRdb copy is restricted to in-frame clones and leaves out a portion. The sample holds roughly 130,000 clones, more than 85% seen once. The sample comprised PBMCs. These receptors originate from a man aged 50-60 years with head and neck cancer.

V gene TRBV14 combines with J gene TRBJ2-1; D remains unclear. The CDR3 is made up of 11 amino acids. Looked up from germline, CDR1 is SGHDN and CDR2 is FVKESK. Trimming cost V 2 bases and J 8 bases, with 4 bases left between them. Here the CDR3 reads CASSQYYEQFF. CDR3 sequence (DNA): TGTGCCAGCAGCCAATACTATGAGCAGTTCTTC. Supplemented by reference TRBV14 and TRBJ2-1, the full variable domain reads EAGVTQFPSHSVIEKGQTVTLRCDPISGHDNLYWYRRVMGKEIKFLLHFVKESKQDESGMPNNRFLAERTGGTYSTLKVQPAELEDSGVYFCASSQYYEQFFGPGTRLTVL.

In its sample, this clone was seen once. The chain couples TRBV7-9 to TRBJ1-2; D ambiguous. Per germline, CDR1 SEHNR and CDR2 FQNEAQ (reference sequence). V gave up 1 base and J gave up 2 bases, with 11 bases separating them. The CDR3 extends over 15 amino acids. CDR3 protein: CASSLEAGLNYGYTF. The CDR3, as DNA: TGTGCCAGCAGCTTAGAGGCTGGTTTAAACTATGGCTACACCTTC.

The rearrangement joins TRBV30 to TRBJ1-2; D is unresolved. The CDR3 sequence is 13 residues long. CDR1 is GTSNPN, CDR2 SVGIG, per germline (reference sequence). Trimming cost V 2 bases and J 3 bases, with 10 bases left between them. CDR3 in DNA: TGTGCCTGGAGTCCCGAGCAGTACTATGGCTACACCTTC. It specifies CAWSPEQYYGYTF.

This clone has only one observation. The CDR3 region is CASSLGQGVDYGYTF. CDR3 bases: TGTGCCAGCAGCTTAGGACAGGGGGTCGACTATGGCTACACCTTC. The chain is built from TRBV13 and TRBJ1-2, with 8 bases lining up with TRBD1. Per germline, CDR1 PRHDT and CDR2 FYEKMQ (reference sequence). The CDR3 contains 15 residues. Unmatched junction bases numbered 3, after V lost 0 bases and J lost 3 bases.

The CDR3 coding sequence is TGTGCCACCAGTGAGCTAACCCGGGCCTGGAAAAACATTCAGTACTTC. Translating gives CATSELTRAWKNIQYF. The chain couples TRBV24-1 to TRBJ2-4, with D hard to call. V lost 4 bases and J 4 bases, leaving 16 bases between the germline ends. Germline V CDR1 and CDR2: KGHDR, SFDVKD. The CDR3 is made up of 16 amino acids.

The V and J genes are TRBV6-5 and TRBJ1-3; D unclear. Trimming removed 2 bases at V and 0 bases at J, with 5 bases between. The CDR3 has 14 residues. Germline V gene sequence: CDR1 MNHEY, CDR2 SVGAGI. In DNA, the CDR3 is TGTGCCAGCAGTTACGGGAACTCTGGAAACACCATATATTTT. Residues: CASSYGNSGNTIYF.

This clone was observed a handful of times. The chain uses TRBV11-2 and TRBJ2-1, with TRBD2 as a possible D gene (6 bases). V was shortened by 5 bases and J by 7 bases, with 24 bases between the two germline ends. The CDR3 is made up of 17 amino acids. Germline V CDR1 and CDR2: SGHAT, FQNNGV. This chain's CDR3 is CASSPSSGINGGNEQFF. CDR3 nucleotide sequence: TGTGCCAGCAGCCCTTCCTCTGGGATCAATGGGGGGAATGAGCAGTTCTTC.